This T cell receptor beta chain was sequenced for a study of blood T cell repertoires in COVID-19. Per the original data handling: By means of reference gene primer amplification, nucleated cell counts were estimated. This table comes from immunoSEQ multiplex PCR, and its TCRdb copy is limited to in-frame clones, with some not included. V, J and clone size derive from that table, while D and trimming were established from the DNA sequence. The sample carries about 100,000 clones, 92% recorded once. CDR3 length equals 12 residues. The chain recombines TRBV21-1 with TRBJ1-2. TRBV21-1 is designated a pseudogene. Sequenced: peripheral blood. The sequence derives from a man over 45 with active COVID-19. The CDR3 DNA sequence: TGTGCCAGCAGCAAAAAGGAGGATGGCTACACCTTC. It yields the protein CASSKKEDGYTF.